This T cell receptor beta chain emerged from a study of cytotoxic CD8 clonotypes in ibrutinib-treated CLL. The CDR3 loop spans 11 amino acids. Germline lookup yields CDR1 GTSNPN and CDR2 SVGIG (reference sequence). Trimming pared 1 base from V and 10 bases from J, leaving 8 bases between. Assay: immunoSEQ multiplex PCR; the TCRdb copy retains only in-frame clones and omits some. The data contain some 300,000 clones, roughly 79% of them singletons. The V gene is TRBV30, the J gene TRBJ2-1; no clear D gene. Here the sequenced sample was PBMCs, taken before ibrutinib treatment. The sequence derives from a human donor with chronic lymphocytic leukemia. The CDR3 bases are TGTGCCTGGAGTGGGTCCGAGGAGCAGTTCTTC. It yields the protein CAWSGSEEQFF. The whole variable domain, remainder taken from reference TRBV30 and TRBJ2-1, is SQTIHQWPATLVQPVGSPLSLECTVEGTSNPNLYWYRQAAGRGLQLLFYSVGIGQISSEVPQNLSASRPQDRQFILSSKKLLLSDSGFYLCAWSGSEEQFFGPGTRLTVL.